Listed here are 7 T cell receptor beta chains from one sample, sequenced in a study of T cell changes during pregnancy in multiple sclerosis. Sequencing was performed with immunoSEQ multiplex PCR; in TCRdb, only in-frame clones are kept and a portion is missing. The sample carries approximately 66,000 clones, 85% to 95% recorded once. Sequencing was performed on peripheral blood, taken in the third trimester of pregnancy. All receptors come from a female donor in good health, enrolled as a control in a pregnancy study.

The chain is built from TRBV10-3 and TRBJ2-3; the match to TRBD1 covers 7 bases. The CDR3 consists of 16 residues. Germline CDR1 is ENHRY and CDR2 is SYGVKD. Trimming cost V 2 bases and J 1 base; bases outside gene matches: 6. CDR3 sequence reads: CAISEITGAGTDTQYF. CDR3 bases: TGTGCCATCAGTGAGATAACAGGGGCCGGCACAGATACGCAGTATTTT.

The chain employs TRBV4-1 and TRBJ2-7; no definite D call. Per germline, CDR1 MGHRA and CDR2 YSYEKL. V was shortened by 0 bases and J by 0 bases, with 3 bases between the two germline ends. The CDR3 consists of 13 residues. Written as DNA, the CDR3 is TGCGCCAGCAGCCAAGACAGCTCCTACGAGCAGTACTTC. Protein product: CASSQDSSYEQYF.

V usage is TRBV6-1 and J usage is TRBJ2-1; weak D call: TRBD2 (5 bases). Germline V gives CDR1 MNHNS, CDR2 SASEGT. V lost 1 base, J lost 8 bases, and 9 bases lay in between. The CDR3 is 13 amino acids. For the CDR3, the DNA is TGTGCCAGCAGTGAAGTACTAGGGCATGAGCAGTTCTTC. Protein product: CASSEVLGHEQFF.

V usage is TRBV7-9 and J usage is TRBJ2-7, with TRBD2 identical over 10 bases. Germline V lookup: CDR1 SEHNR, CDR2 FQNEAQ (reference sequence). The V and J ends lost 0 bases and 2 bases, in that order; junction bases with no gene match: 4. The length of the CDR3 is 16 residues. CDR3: CASSLAASGGPYEQYF. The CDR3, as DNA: TGTGCCAGCAGCTTAGCGGCTAGCGGGGGCCCCTACGAGCAGTACTTC.

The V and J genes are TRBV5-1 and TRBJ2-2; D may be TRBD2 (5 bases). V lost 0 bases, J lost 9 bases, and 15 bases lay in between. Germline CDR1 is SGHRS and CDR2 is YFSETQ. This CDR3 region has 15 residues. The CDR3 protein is CASSLGGLFTRELFF. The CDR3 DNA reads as TGCGCCAGCAGCTTGGGCGGACTCTTTACGAGGGAGCTGTTTTTT. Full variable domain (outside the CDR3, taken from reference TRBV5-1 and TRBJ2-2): KAGVTQTPRYLIKTRGQQVTLSCSPISGHRSVSWYQQTPGQGLQFLFEYFSETQRNKGNFPGRFSGRQFSNSRSEMNVSTLELGDSALYLCASSLGGLFTRELFFGEGSRLTVL.

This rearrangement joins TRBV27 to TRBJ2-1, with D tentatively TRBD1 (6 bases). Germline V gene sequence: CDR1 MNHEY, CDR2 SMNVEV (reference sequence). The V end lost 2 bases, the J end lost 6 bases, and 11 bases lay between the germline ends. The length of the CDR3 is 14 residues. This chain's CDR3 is CASSLGSGVNEQFF. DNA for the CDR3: TGTGCCAGCAGTTTAGGGTCAGGGGTCAATGAGCAGTTCTTC.

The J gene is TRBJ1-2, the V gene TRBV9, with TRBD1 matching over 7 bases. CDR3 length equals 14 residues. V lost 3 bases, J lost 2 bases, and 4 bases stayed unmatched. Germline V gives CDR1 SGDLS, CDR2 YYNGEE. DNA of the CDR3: TGTGCCAGCAGCGCCCTACAGGGGAACTATGGCTACACCTTC. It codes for CASSALQGNYGYTF.